One and the same sample provided the 4 T cell receptor beta chains below, sequenced in a study of cytomegalovirus exposure and HLA in healthy donors (TCRdb year 2017). The library was prepared using the immunoSEQ multiplex PCR assay. The multiplex PCR relied on a mix of 60 forward primers for TCR Vbeta segments and 13 reverse primers for TCR Jbeta segments. TCRdb's version of the immuneACCESS table is confined to in-frame rearrangements and falls short of the full clone set. An unresolved V gene accounts for under half of the shortfall where checked; the remainder is of unknown origin. Recorded for this sample are around 100,000 clones; roughly four fifths of them occurred a single time. Together, the top ten hold about 14% of the sample. Sequences were obtained from PBMCs. The receptor source for this set is a male donor in good health and CMV-seropositive.

The chain is built from TRBV4-1 and TRBJ1-5; TRBD1 aligns across 7 bases. Germline lookup yields CDR1 MGHRA and CDR2 YSYEKL. Losses at the gene ends were 3 bases for V and 6 bases for J; bases not matched to a gene: 11. The CDR3 covers 16 residues. CDR3 residues: CASSQVRTGNAQPQHF. CDR3 DNA: TGCGCCAGCAGCCAGGTTAGGACAGGAAACGCTCAGCCCCAGCATTTT.

This clone was seen more than once but under ten times. The rearrangement links TRBV11-1 to TRBJ1-1; D is unclear. The V gene lost 3 bases and the J gene lost 7 bases, with 9 bases spanning the gap. CDR3 length equals 12 residues. Per germline, CDR1 SGHAT and CDR2 FQDESV (reference sequence). The DNA for the CDR3 is TGTGCCAGCAGCTTTTCTTCGGGTGAAGCTTTCTTT. Protein product: CASSFSSGEAFF.

The chain joins TRBV5-1 to TRBJ2-6; 9 positions match TRBD1. CDR3 length equals 17 residues. J gave up 1 base and V 4 bases, and 6 bases lay outside the gene matches. Looked up from germline, CDR1 is SGHRS and CDR2 is YFSETQ. The CDR3 DNA reads as TGCGCCAGCAGCCCCCGGGACAGGGCTTCTGGGGCCAACGTCCTGACTTTC. Amino acids: CASSPRDRASGANVLTF.

This clone was seen more than once but under ten times. J is TRBJ2-3 and V is TRBV6-1; 11 nucleotides match TRBD2. Germline lookup yields CDR1 MNHNS and CDR2 SASEGT. Trimming at V came to 2 bases and at J to 4 bases, leaving 2 bases not matched to a gene. CDR3 size: 15 residues. CDR3 loop: CASSEFSGGADTQYF. In DNA, the CDR3 is TGTGCCAGCAGTGAATTTAGCGGGGGGGCAGATACGCAGTATTTT.